The 30 T cell receptor beta chains listed next were all sequenced from one sample in a study of T cell repertoires in cytomegalovirus infection. TCRdb re-called the reads with MiXCR, one entry per CDR3 protein. The profile shows hundreds of thousands of distinct CDR3 sequences, approximately 22% of them singletons. The sequencing input was CD8+ T cells from PBMCs. Every receptor here comes from a human donor in good health (CMV status not recorded). Some clones in this sample may be carry-over from other donors' samples.

The chain links TRBV6-2 or TRBV6-3 to TRBJ1-5; no reliable D call. The CDR3 covers 13 residues. Germline values: CDR1 MNHEY, CDR2 SVGEGT. V shed 2 bases and J shed 6 bases, with 8 bases lying between them. This chain's CDR3 is CASSYGLAQPQHF. The CDR3 region has the DNA TGTGCCAGCAGTTACGGTCTCGCTCAGCCCCAGCATTTT.

This clonotype was observed a handful of times. This chain links TRBV28 with TRBJ2-3; 9 bases are shared with TRBD1. The ends lost 5 bases at V and 3 bases at J; junction bases unmatched: 12. Germline V gene data show CDR1 as MDHEN and CDR2 as SYDVKM. The CDR3 consists of 17 residues. The CDR3 DNA reads as TGTGCCAGCAGTATGGACACCGGGACAGGGTTAACAGATACGCAGTATTTT. Its translation: CASSMDTGTGLTDTQYF.

The chain links TRBV7-4 to TRBJ2-1; TRBD2 matches at 9 bases. This CDR3 is 15 amino acids long. Germline assignment: CDR1 SGHVT and CDR2 SQSDAQ. J was trimmed by 9 bases and V by 5 bases; bases with no gene match: 11. Here the CDR3 DNA reads TGTGCCAGCAGCCCCCCGGTAGCGGGGGAGGGTGAGCAGTTCTTC. This sequence encodes CASSPPVAGEGEQFF.

This clonotype showed up many times. The chain carries TRBV7-6 and TRBJ2-5; possibly TRBD1 or TRBD2 for D (5 bases each). V was shortened by 5 bases and J by 2 bases, with 21 bases between the two germline ends. CDR3 length: 17 amino acids. CDR1 is SGHVS, CDR2 FNYEAQ, per germline. In DNA form, the CDR3 reads TGTGCCAGCAGCCTCGTGAACCCGGGACGGCGACAAGAGACCCAGTACTTC. Translating gives CASSLVNPGRRQETQYF.

This clonotype was recorded a few times. V usage is TRBV29-1 and J usage is TRBJ2-7; a weak D match, TRBD1 (6 bases). Looked up from germline, CDR1 is SQVTM and CDR2 is ANQGSEA. V was cut by 1 base and J by 0 bases, with 10 bases left in between. This CDR3 is 14 amino acids long. CDR3 DNA sequence: TGCAGCGTTGAAGGCAGGGGTAGCTCCTACGAGCAGTACTTC. Translating it yields CSVEGRGSSYEQYF.

This clonotype was seen only a few times. The chain combines TRBV7-9 with TRBJ1-1; TRBD1 matches 7 bases. V lost 1 base and J lost 4; bases outside the gene matches: 3. The CDR3 consists of 14 residues. Germline V gene sequence: CDR1 SEHNR, CDR2 FQNEAQ (reference sequence). DNA of the CDR3: TGTGCCAGCAGCTTAGTTGGGACAGCCACTGAAGCTTTCTTT. Its translation: CASSLVGTATEAFF.

This chain joins TRBV27 and TRBJ2-7, with D possibly TRBD2 on 5 matching bases. The CDR3 length is 15 residues. The germline V and J ends were trimmed by 2 bases and 2 bases, with 13 bases remaining between them. Germline CDR1 and CDR2: MNHEY and SMNVEV (reference sequence). For the CDR3, the DNA is TGTGCCAGCAGTTTAAGCGGACTGAAACCCTACGAGCAGTACTTC. Its translation is CASSLSGLKPYEQYF.

CDR3 sequence: CASSLEGTLGNTEAFF. CDR3 DNA: TGTGCCAGCAGCTTAGAAGGGACCCTAGGGAACACTGAAGCTTTCTTT. The chain has TRBV7-4 and TRBJ1-1, with a tentative D call TRBD1 (5 bases). V dropped 1 base and J dropped 1 base, with 13 bases sitting between them. The CDR3 extends over 16 amino acids. CDR1 and CDR2 (germline): SGHVT, SQSDAQ.

The table lists this clonotype with many counts. The chain combines TRBV7-2 with TRBJ1-2; 7 bases map to TRBD1. The CDR3 contains 15 residues. The germline CDR1 and CDR2 sequences are SGHTA and FQGNSA. Unmatched junction bases numbered 8, after V lost 5 bases and J lost 2 bases. Here the CDR3 reads CASSPWTGTNYGYTF. CDR3 in DNA: TGTGCCAGCAGCCCGTGGACAGGCACCAACTATGGCTACACCTTC.

This clonotype was picked up a small number of times. The chain uses TRBV20-1 and TRBJ1-1; D not resolved. From germline, CDR1 is DFQATT and CDR2 SNEGSKA (reference sequence). V lost 5 bases and J lost 3, with 19 bases in between. CDR3 length equals 15 residues. This chain's CDR3 is CSASQVWEGYTEAFF. CDR3 coding DNA: TGCAGTGCTTCCCAGGTCTGGGAAGGGTACACTGAAGCTTTCTTT.

This clonotype was picked up a small number of times. The genes are TRBV7-8 and TRBJ2-2; 7 nucleotides agree with TRBD2. The CDR3 extends over 15 amino acids. J gave up 5 bases and V 2 bases, and 5 bases lay outside the gene matches. Germline CDR1 reads SGHVS; CDR2 reads FQNEAQ. This CDR3 is CASSLMVGGTGELFF. In nucleotides, the CDR3 is TGTGCCAGCAGCTTAATGGTCGGGGGGACCGGGGAGCTGTTTTTT.

This clonotype was seen a few times. The gene calls are TRBV6-8 and TRBJ2-7; 7 bases match TRBD1. The CDR3 sequence is 16 residues long. The germline V gene encodes CDR1 MNHGY and CDR2 SAAAGT. After removal of 2 bases from V and 0 bases from J, the junction contained 7 bases not matched to a gene. The CDR3 DNA is TGTGCCAGCAGTTACGGGATGGGACAGTTCTCCTACGAGCAGTACTTC. It codes for CASSYGMGQFSYEQYF.

The sample holds many counts of this clonotype. The chain recombines TRBV19 with TRBJ1-4, with D possibly TRBD1 on 5 matching bases. The CDR3 runs to 14 residues. Trimming removed 4 bases from V and 4 bases from J, with 10 bases in between. Germline V gene lookup returns CDR1 LNHDA and CDR2 SQIVND (reference sequence). DNA for the CDR3: TGTGCCAGTAGTACCGGGACCAGTAATGAAAAACTGTTTTTT. This sequence encodes CASSTGTSNEKLFF.

This sequence joins TRBV19 and TRBJ2-1; 10 nucleotides align to TRBD2. CDR1 LNHDA and CDR2 SQIVND come from the germline V gene (reference sequence). The ends lost 3 bases at V and 3 bases at J; junction bases unmatched: 5. The CDR3 sequence is 16 residues long. The CDR3 is CASSIASGGLYNEQFF. Here the CDR3 DNA reads TGTGCCAGTAGTATCGCTAGCGGGGGTCTCTACAATGAGCAGTTCTTC.

The CDR3 sequence is CASSPPGVVGNGELFF. The CDR3 nucleotides read TGTGCCAGCAGCCCCCCGGGGGTCGTCGGCAACGGGGAGCTGTTTTTT. This chain uses TRBV2 with TRBJ2-2, with a tentative D call TRBD2 (6 bases). This CDR3 is built from 16 residues. V was shortened by 6 bases and J by 7 bases, with 21 bases between the two germline ends. Germline V gene sequence: CDR1 SNHLY, CDR2 FYNNEI.

As regards this clonotype: This sequence may be a read error, since a much larger clone differs from it by one base. The V and J genes are TRBV12-5 and TRBJ1-6; a possible D gene is TRBD1 (5 bases). The CDR3 runs to 18 residues. V lost 0 bases and J 9 bases, leaving 21 bases between the germline ends. The germline V gene encodes CDR1 LGHNT and CDR2 FRNRAP. The CDR3 is CASGLVYTDLPGISPLHF. In DNA, the CDR3 is TGTGCTAGTGGTTTGGTATACACGGACCTTCCAGGGATTTCACCCCTCCACTTT.

Only a few counts were recorded for this clonotype. This rearrangement joins TRBV12-3 or TRBV12-4 to TRBJ1-3; D may be TRBD1 (5 bases). Trimming shortened V by 6 bases and J by 3 bases, and 15 bases separated the two germline ends. CDR3 length: 15 residues. As DNA, the CDR3 is TGTGCCAGCAGCCCCGGTGGGGGGTATGGAAACACCATATATTTT. It translates to CASSPGGGYGNTIYF.

This clonotype was seen more than once but under ten times. V and J are TRBV20-1 and TRBJ1-1; D unclear. CDR3 length: 11 amino acids. Trimming left V 2 bases short and J 12 bases short, with 13 bases between. Germline CDR1 reads DFQATT; CDR2 reads SNEGSKA (reference sequence). The CDR3 sequence is CSARPGLETFF. The CDR3 DNA is TGCAGTGCTAGACCGGGCCTGGAAACTTTCTTT.

About this clonotype: One end of the junction varies from germline; a read error may be responsible. The V gene is TRBV2, the J gene TRBJ1-2; D is uncertain. This CDR3 region has 15 residues. Germline V lookup: CDR1 SNHLY, CDR2 FYNNEI. This CDR3 reads CVSSDVGVANYGYTF. The CDR3 DNA sequence: TGTGTCAGCAGTGATGTCGGCGTAGCTAACTATGGCTACACCTTC.

This clonotype has a single count. A read error is possible here, since a much larger clone lies one base away. The chain uses TRBV7-8 and TRBJ2-1; 9 bases line up with TRBD1. With V trimmed by 4 bases and J by 3 bases, 7 bases remained unmatched. In germline, CDR1 is SGHVS, CDR2 FQNEAQ. CDR3 length equals 16 residues. CDR3 nucleotides: TGTGCCAGCAGCTCGGGGACAGGGAGCATCTACAATGAGCAGTTCTTC. Protein sequence: CASSSGTGSIYNEQFF.

This clonotype was seen many times. This chain links TRBV7-2 with TRBJ2-6; D gene uncertain. The CDR3 spans 15 residues. Germline CDR1 and CDR2: SGHTA and FQGNSA. With 2 bases removed from V and 0 bases from J, the gap between germline ends came to 5 bases. The CDR3 DNA reads TGTGCCAGCAGCTTAACAGCCTCTGGGGCCAACGTCCTGACTTTC. This sequence encodes CASSLTASGANVLTF.

This clonotype was seen many times. The rearrangement joins TRBV12-3 or TRBV12-4 to TRBJ1-1; unclear D gene. The CDR3 runs 13 residues. V was clipped by 5 bases and J by 0 bases, with 7 bases between them. CDR3 region: CASSAAVNTEAFF. The CDR3 region has the DNA TGTGCCAGCAGTGCAGCAGTGAACACTGAAGCTTTCTTT.

The V gene is TRBV7-8, the J gene TRBJ2-3, with 14 positions matching TRBD2. This CDR3 contains 15 residues. CDR1 is SGHVS and CDR2 is FQNEAQ in the germline V gene. V lost 5 bases to trimming and J lost 5 bases; unmatched junction nucleotides: 3. CDR3 in DNA: TGTGCCAGCAGCAGACTAGCGGGGGGGATAGATACGCAGTATTTT. As protein: CASSRLAGGIDTQYF.

A few counts support this clonotype. The chain combines TRBV29-1 with TRBJ1-1, with 9 bases fitting TRBD1. The CDR3 covers 16 residues. CDR1 SQVTM and CDR2 ANQGSEA come from the germline V gene. Germline trimming cut 4 bases from V and 1 base from J; bases unmatched to any gene: 10. The CDR3 region has the DNA TGCAGCGTTGGGAGAACCGGGACAGGGCCGAACACTGAAGCTTTCTTT. The encoded protein is CSVGRTGTGPNTEAFF. The variable domain in full, with the rest retrieved from reference TRBV29-1 and TRBJ1-1, is SAVISQKPSRDICQRGTSLTIQCQVDSQVTMMFWYRQQPGQSLTLIATANQGSEATYESGFVIDKFPISRPNLTFSTLTVSNMSPEDSSIYLCSVGRTGTGPNTEAFFGQGTRLTVV.

This clonotype was recorded a few times. J is TRBJ2-5 and V is TRBV3-1, with 11 bases aligning to TRBD2. The CDR3 spans 14 residues. J gave up 3 bases and V 5 bases, and 2 bases lay outside the gene matches. CDR1 and CDR2 from the germline V gene are LGHDT and YNNKEL (reference sequence). The DNA of the CDR3 is TGTGCCAGCAGCGAGACTAGCGGGGAAGAGACCCAGTACTTC. Residues: CASSETSGEETQYF.

This clonotype was picked up a small number of times. This rearrangement joins TRBV28 to TRBJ2-7; D may be TRBD1 (5 bases). The CDR3 is 13 amino acids. Germline values: CDR1 MDHEN, CDR2 SYDVKM. Trimming took 6 bases from V and 3 from J, leaving 12 bases between them. The CDR3 here is CASRSDRVYEQYF. CDR3 coding DNA: TGTGCCAGCAGGTCCGACAGAGTCTACGAGCAGTACTTC.

There are many counts of this clonotype. This chain joins TRBV19 and TRBJ1-1; D is unresolved. There are 15 residues in the CDR3. V lost 9 bases and J lost 0, with 17 bases in between. CDR1 LNHDA and CDR2 SQIVND come from the germline V gene (reference sequence). CDR3: CASGKGTFMNTEAFF. The DNA for the CDR3 is TGTGCCAGCGGCAAGGGCACGTTCATGAACACTGAAGCTTTCTTT. The variable domain in full, completed from reference TRBV19 and TRBJ1-1, reads DGGITQSPKYLFRKEGQNVTLSCEQNLNHDAMYWYRQDPGQGLRLIYYSQIVNDFQKGDIAEGYSVSREKKESFPLTVTSAQKNPTAFYLCASGKGTFMNTEAFFGQGTRLTVV.

A few counts support this clonotype. The CDR3 nucleotides read TGCAGCGTTGAAGGGGCAGATACGCAGTATTTT. It yields the protein CSVEGADTQYF. The V and J genes are TRBV29-1 and TRBJ2-3, with unresolved D. The V and J ends lost 1 base and 4 bases respectively, with 3 bases between them. In germline, CDR1 is SQVTM, CDR2 ANQGSEA. The CDR3 extends over 11 amino acids.

This clonotype was counted a few times. This chain joins TRBV20-1 and TRBJ2-7, with 11 bases that match TRBD1. The CDR3 is made up of 13 amino acids. Trimming took 6 bases from V and 3 from J; bases not matched to a gene: 4. Germline V gives CDR1 DFQATT, CDR2 SNEGSKA (reference sequence). CDR3 DNA sequence: TGCAGTGCCCCGGGACAGGGGGGCTACGAGCAGTACTTC. Encoded protein: CSAPGQGGYEQYF.

In this sample, this clonotype turned up many times. The V gene is TRBV4-1, the J gene TRBJ2-2, with a weak D call TRBD1 (5 bases). This CDR3 spans 16 amino acids. V shed 3 bases and J shed 1 base, with 12 bases lying between them. Germline-derived CDR1 and CDR2 are MGHRA and YSYEKL. DNA for the CDR3: TGCGCCAGCAGCCAGGTCCCTACAGGGAACACCGGGGAGCTGTTTTTT. Translated, it gives CASSQVPTGNTGELFF.